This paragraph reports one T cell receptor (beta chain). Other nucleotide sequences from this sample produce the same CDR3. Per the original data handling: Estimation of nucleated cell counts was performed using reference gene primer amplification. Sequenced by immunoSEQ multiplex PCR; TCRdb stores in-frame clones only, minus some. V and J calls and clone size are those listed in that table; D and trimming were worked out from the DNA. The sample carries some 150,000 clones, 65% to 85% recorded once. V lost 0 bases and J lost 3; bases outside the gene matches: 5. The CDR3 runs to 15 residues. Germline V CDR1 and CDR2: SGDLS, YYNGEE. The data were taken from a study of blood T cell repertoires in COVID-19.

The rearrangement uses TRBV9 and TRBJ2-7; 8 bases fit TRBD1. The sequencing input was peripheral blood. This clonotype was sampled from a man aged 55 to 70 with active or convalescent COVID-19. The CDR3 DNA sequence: TGTGCCAGCAGCGTAGAGGGGACAGGTAACTACGAGCAGTACTTC. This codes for CASSVEGTGNYEQYF.